Listed below are T cell receptor beta chains from one sample, sequenced in a study of Graves' ophthalmopathy and Graves' hyperthyroidism. TCRdb reanalysed the multiplex PCR reads using MiXCR and keeps one entry per CDR3 protein. The table shows about half a million distinct CDR3 sequences, with approximately 15% occurring only once. The source material was blood. The receptors were gathered from a woman aged 25 to 45 with Graves' ophthalmopathy. The CDR3 runs from the conserved cysteine through the conserved F or W. The order of the fields is V gene, clone size, J gene, D gene, CDR3 DNA, CDR3 protein. D genes are given only for firm matches. Clone size is not always given. Where it is, it says once, few, many or a class for expanded clones.

TRBV6-1,many,TRBJ1-2,.,TGTGCCAGCAGTGAAGGGGTAGGCTATGGCTACACCTTC,CASSEGVGYGYTF
TRBV20-1,many,TRBJ2-5,TRBD1,TGCAGTGCTAGCCGGACGGGGACAGGCGGCGAGACCCAGTACTTC,CSASRTGTGGETQYF
TRBV6-5,many,TRBJ2-7,TRBD1,TGTGCCAGCAGTTACGGACAGGGAAACTACGAGCAGTACTTC,CASSYGQGNYEQYF
TRBV7-8,once,TRBJ2-7,.,TGTGCCAGCAGCTCGAGACAGGTCCGTTTCTACGAGCAGTACTTC,CASSSRQVRFYEQYF
TRBV2,many,TRBJ1-2,.,TGTGCCAGCAGTGAAATTGTGGGGAGTTTGGGGGGCTACACCTTC,CASSEIVGSLGGYTF
TRBV12-3/TRBV12-4,many,TRBJ1-2,TRBD1,TGTGCCAGCAGTTTTCCAGGGGGCCGTTCCTATGGCTACACCTTC,CASSFPGGRSYGYTF
TRBV28,many,TRBJ1-1,TRBD1,TGTGCCAGCAGTTTTCCCGGACAGGCCACAAAGACTGAAGCTTTCTTT,CASSFPGQATKTEAFF
TRBV28,many,TRBJ1-2,TRBD1,TGTGCCAGCAGTTCCCTTACAGGGGAGGGCGGCTACACCTTC,CASSSLTGEGGYTF
TRBV28,many,TRBJ1-6,.,TGTGCCAGCAGTTTACAGGTTGTCAGGGGTAATTCACCCCTCCACTTT,CASSLQVVRGNSPLHF
TRBV28,.,TRBJ2-2,.,TGTGCCAGCAGTAACTCCAGGAAGAACGGGGAGCTGTTTTTT,CASSNSRKNGELFF
TRBV12-3/TRBV12-4,many,TRBJ2-7,TRBD2,TGTGCCAGCAGCAAGCGGGAGGGCCTTGGAGAGCAGTACTTC,CASSKREGLGEQYF
TRBV6-1,many,TRBJ2-5,.,TGTGCCAGCAGTGAGCAGCCGGGACAAGGCGAGACCCAGTACTTC,CASSEQPGQGETQYF
TRBV4-1,many,TRBJ1-1,.,TGCGCCAGCAGCCAAGAGGAGAGGGGGTACACTGAAGCTTTCTTT,CASSQEERGYTEAFF